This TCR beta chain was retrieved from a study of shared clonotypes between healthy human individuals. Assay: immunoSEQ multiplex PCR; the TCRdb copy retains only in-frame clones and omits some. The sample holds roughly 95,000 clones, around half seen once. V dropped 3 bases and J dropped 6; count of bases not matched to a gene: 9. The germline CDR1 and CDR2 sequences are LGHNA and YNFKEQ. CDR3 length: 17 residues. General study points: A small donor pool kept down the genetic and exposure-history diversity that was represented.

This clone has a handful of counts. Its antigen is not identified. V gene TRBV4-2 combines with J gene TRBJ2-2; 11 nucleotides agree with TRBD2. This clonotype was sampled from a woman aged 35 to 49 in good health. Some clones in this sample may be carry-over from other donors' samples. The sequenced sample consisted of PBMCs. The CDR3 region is CASSHPHGSGRAGELFF. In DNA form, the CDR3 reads TGTGCCAGCAGCCACCCCCATGGTAGCGGGAGGGCCGGGGAGCTGTTTTTT.